The 11 T cell receptor beta chains below come from one sample, sequenced in a study of blood T cell repertoires in COVID-19. Here immunoSEQ multiplex PCR was the method, and the copy in TCRdb shows in-frame clones only, minus some. This table has some 220,000 clones, 84% appearing once. The sequenced sample consisted of peripheral blood. These receptors were obtained from a man aged 45-65 years with active or convalescent COVID-19.

This clone was observed a handful of times. This sequence joins TRBV14 and TRBJ2-7; 7 nucleotides align to TRBD2. V lost 1 base to trimming and J lost 0 bases; unmatched junction nucleotides: 6. Germline V gene sequence: CDR1 SGHDN, CDR2 FVKESK. The CDR3 is 16 amino acids. CDR3 protein: CASSQGLAASSYEQYF. CDR3 nucleotide sequence: TGTGCCAGCAGCCAAGGGCTAGCGGCAAGCTCCTACGAGCAGTACTTC.

The chain recombines TRBV6-2 or TRBV6-3 with TRBJ2-7; 10 bases fit TRBD2. The CDR3 runs 15 residues. Germline CDR1 is MNHEY and CDR2 is SVGEGT. Trimming removed 4 bases from V and 3 bases from J; junction bases left unmatched: 6. The CDR3 here is CASSWGTSVLYEQYF. CDR3 coding DNA: TGTGCCAGCAGTTGGGGGACTAGCGTCCTCTACGAGCAGTACTTC.

V is TRBV5-6 and J is TRBJ2-2, with D possibly matching TRBD2 (6 bases). V lost 4 bases and J lost 8, with 15 bases in between. The germline V gene encodes CDR1 SGHDT and CDR2 YYEEEE. The length of the CDR3 is 14 residues. The CDR3 region has the DNA TGTGCCAGCAGCGACCTGACTAGTTTTGGGGAGCTGTTTTTT. The encoded protein is CASSDLTSFGELFF.

The chain joins TRBV6-5 to TRBJ1-1; 8 bases line up with TRBD1. This CDR3 contains 14 residues. Looked up from germline, CDR1 is MNHEY and CDR2 is SVGAGI. With 6 bases clipped from V and 1 base from J, the junction kept 4 bases outside the gene matches. The CDR3 reads CASRHGTGNTEAFF. In DNA, the CDR3 is TGTGCCAGCAGACATGGGACAGGGAACACTGAAGCTTTCTTT.

This clone has a handful of counts. This chain links TRBV5-6 with TRBJ2-7, with 7 bases that match TRBD2. Germline CDR1 reads SGHDT; CDR2 reads YYEEEE. CDR3 length: 14 residues. Trimming at V came to 0 bases and at J to 3 bases, leaving 3 bases not matched to a gene. The CDR3 loop reads CASSLGGGGYEQYF. The CDR3 DNA follows: TGTGCCAGCAGCTTGGGCGGGGGAGGCTACGAGCAGTACTTC.

V is TRBV30 and J is TRBJ1-2, with 8 bases identical to TRBD1. The CDR3 runs to 14 residues. The germline CDR1 and CDR2 sequences are GTSNPN and SVGIG (reference sequence). With V trimmed by 4 bases and J by 7 bases, 11 bases remained unmatched. The CDR3 DNA sequence: TGTGCCTGGAACCTCGACAGGGGAGGAGGTGGCTACACCTTC. It is translated as CAWNLDRGGGGYTF.

This clone occurred once. V is TRBV14 and J is TRBJ2-3, with D possibly being TRBD2 (7 bases). V was clipped by 3 bases and J by 6 bases, with 16 bases between them. Germline CDR1 reads SGHDN; CDR2 reads FVKESK. The CDR3 loop spans 15 amino acids. The CDR3 DNA reads as TGTGCCAGCAGCCAGCGGCGGGGGCCCCCGGATACGCAGTATTTT. Its protein is CASSQRRGPPDTQYF.

The V gene is TRBV7-2, the J gene TRBJ1-5, with 8 positions matching TRBD1. Per the germline V gene, CDR1 is SGHTA and CDR2 is FQGNSA. Germline trimming cut 2 bases from V and 1 base from J; bases unmatched to any gene: 10. CDR3 length equals 18 residues. As DNA, the CDR3 is TGTGCCAGCAGCTTACAGGGGTGGACAGGGACAAGCAATCAGCCCCAGCATTTT. This sequence encodes CASSLQGWTGTSNQPQHF.

The rearrangement joins TRBV6-6 to TRBJ1-1; D gene ambiguous. This CDR3 comprises 12 residues. Germline values: CDR1 MNHNY, CDR2 SVGAGI (reference sequence). V was pared by 6 bases and J by 1 base, with 6 bases between. Here the CDR3 reads CASRPRNTEAFF. CDR3 DNA sequence: TGTGCCAGCAGACCCAGGAACACTGAAGCTTTCTTT.

V gene TRBV24-1 combines with J gene TRBJ2-3; D might be TRBD1 (5 bases). The germline gives CDR1 KGHDR, CDR2 SFDVKD. The CDR3 totals 14 residues. V was trimmed by 4 bases and J by 1 base, leaving 8 bases between them. DNA for the CDR3: TGTGCCACCAGTGAATCACAGGGCACAGATACGCAGTATTTT. This codes for CATSESQGTDTQYF.

V usage is TRBV5-3 and J usage is TRBJ1-5; no firm D call. TRBV5-3 is an ORF for which the function is uncertain. CDR3 length equals 14 residues. Trimming stripped 4 bases from V and 11 bases from J, with 19 bases between. CDR3 protein: CARSPVGLLGAQHF. In nucleotides, the CDR3 is TGTGCCAGAAGCCCGGTGGGCCTCTTGGGTGCCCAGCATTTT.